This is a list of T cell receptor beta chains from one sample in a study of T cell changes during pregnancy in multiple sclerosis. The repertoire was sequenced with immunoSEQ multiplex PCR; TCRdb's copy has only in-frame clones and lacks some. Of fewer than 130,000 clones in the sample, about nine tenths were seen once. Sequenced material: peripheral blood, taken after pregnancy. The receptors stem from a female donor with multiple sclerosis, enrolled in a pregnancy study. CDR3s include the opening cysteine and the closing phenylalanine or tryptophan. D genes are given only for firm matches. A clone size is listed for some rows: how often the clone was seen (once, few, many), or a class if it is expanded.

clone_size,v_call,j_call,d_call,cdr3_aa,cdr3_nt
-,TRBV10-3,TRBJ1-2,-,CAISESVTGYGYTF,TGTGCCATCAGTGAGTCTGTAACGGGCTATGGCTACACCTTC
-,TRBV14,TRBJ1-1,TRBD1,CASSLLGQGAIGTEAFF,TGTGCCAGCAGCCTTCTAGGACAGGGGGCGATCGGGACTGAAGCTTTCTTT
-,TRBV6-5,TRBJ1-1,-,CASSYNAGLNTEAFF,TGTGCCAGCAGTTACAATGCGGGCCTGAACACTGAAGCTTTCTTT
-,TRBV30,TRBJ1-1,-,CAWSVPQVREAFF,TGTGCCTGGAGTGTACCGCAGGTTAGGGAAGCTTTCTTT
-,TRBV5-1,TRBJ2-7,-,CASSLVTDEQYF,TGCGCCAGCAGCTTGGTTACAGACGAGCAGTACTTC
-,TRBV7-2,TRBJ1-5,-,CASSYRGNQPQHF,TGTGCCAGCAGCTACAGGGGCAATCAGCCCCAGCATTTT
-,TRBV27,TRBJ2-1,TRBD2,CASSLGPSGVNEQFF,TGTGCCAGCAGTTTAGGTCCTAGCGGGGTAAATGAGCAGTTCTTC
-,TRBV27,TRBJ1-2,-,CASTSRVGDYGYTF,TGTGCCAGCACCTCCCGAGTAGGGGACTATGGCTACACCTTC
-,TRBV27,TRBJ2-7,TRBD1,CASSFAGTGVLPHGEQYF,TGTGCCAGCAGTTTTGCCGGGACAGGGGTGCTGCCTCATGGGGAGCAGTACTTC
-,TRBV19,TRBJ1-1,TRBD1,CASSIRGQGLSTEAFF,TGTGCCAGTAGTATAAGAGGACAGGGCTTATCAACTGAAGCTTTCTTT
-,TRBV6-5,TRBJ2-7,TRBD2,CASKRAGGPGEQYF,TGTGCCAGCAAACGGGCGGGGGGGCCTGGCGAGCAGTACTTC
-,TRBV13,TRBJ2-7,TRBD1,CASSHRGQSYEQYF,TGTGCCAGCAGTCACAGGGGACAGTCCTACGAGCAGTACTTC
once,TRBV6-1,TRBJ1-1,TRBD1,CASSERGQGTEAFF,TGTGCCAGCAGTGAAAGAGGACAGGGCACTGAAGCTTTCTTT
-,TRBV11-2,TRBJ2-1,-,CASSPQRLVGGNEQFF,TGTGCCAGCAGCCCCCAAAGACTAGTGGGGGGCAATGAGCAGTTCTTC
-,TRBV11-3,TRBJ2-7,TRBD2,CASSAGLAGSYEQYF,TGTGCCAGCAGCGCTGGGCTAGCGGGGTCCTACGAGCAGTACTTC
-,TRBV14,TRBJ1-4,TRBD1,CASSQVGTGVEKLFF,TGTGCCAGCAGCCAAGTGGGGACAGGGGTTGAAAAACTGTTTTTT
-,TRBV18,TRBJ2-7,TRBD1,CASSPPTGPQPYEQYF,TGTGCCAGCTCACCCCCGACAGGGCCCCAACCCTACGAGCAGTACTTC
-,TRBV19,TRBJ1-2,-,CASNSYGYTF,TGTGCCAGTAACAGCTATGGCTACACCTTC
-,TRBV10-2,TRBJ1-1,TRBD1,CASSDGTGGTEAFF,TGCGCCAGCAGTGACGGCACAGGGGGGACTGAAGCTTTCTTT
-,TRBV5-6,TRBJ1-6,-,CASSLGRGPSPLHF,TGTGCCAGCAGCTTGGGGCGGGGCCCCTCACCCCTCCACTTT
few,TRBV25-1,TRBJ2-7,TRBD1,CASSNRDRGIHEQYF,TGTGCCAGCAGTAACCGGGACAGGGGTATCCACGAGCAGTACTTC
-,TRBV6-5,TRBJ2-5,TRBD2,CASSYQGTSGQETQYF,TGTGCCAGCAGTTACCAGGGGACTAGCGGGCAAGAGACCCAGTACTTC